This T cell receptor beta chain was identified in a study of regulatory T cells in long-lasting Graves disease. Findings of the study overall: Small numbers of samples may have cut accuracy. Persistent disease was associated with favored TRBV28 usage and with favored use of TRBJ1-2 and TRBJ2-5.

In its sample, this clonotype was seen a few times. Its antigen is as yet unknown. CDR3-region Arm-PCR and iRepertoire HTBI primers produced the TCR beta libraries. TCRdb re-called the multiplex PCR reads with MiXCR, one entry per CDR3 protein. The repertoire consists of hundreds of thousands of distinct CDR3 sequences, with 15% occurring once and the leading ten covering roughly 8%. Time point denoted: newly diagnosed GD, antithyroid drugs for less than 3 months. Extracted RNA from PBMCs served as the source of the TCR library. With V trimmed by 0 bases and J by 8 bases, 5 bases remained unmatched. The CDR3 extends over 15 amino acids. CDR1 and CDR2 from the germline V gene are KGHDR and SFDVKD. These same data were also listed under a study on T cells in Graves' hyperthyroidism and ophthalmopathy. That publication notes: In simple terms, a model built on 13 V-J features told ophthalmopathy apart from stable hyperthyroidism.

This rearrangement joins TRBV24-1 to TRBJ2-1, with 8 nucleotides matching TRBD2. This clonotype was sampled from a woman between 40 and 55 years old with Graves disease. This specimen was peripheral blood mononuclear cells (PBMCs), taken at new diagnosis, from a patient treated with antithyroid drugs. Here the CDR3 DNA reads TGTGCCACCAGTGATTTGGGACTAGCAGGCGATGAGCAGTTCTTC. Translation: CATSDLGLAGDEQFF.